This TCR beta chain was documented in a study of T cell repertoires in cytomegalovirus infection. Study information: From public TCR beta signatures came an indication of both CMV infection and matching HLA type.

A few counts support this clonotype. As yet, its antigen is unknown. TCRdb independently ran MiXCR on the reads; one entry per CDR3 protein. The data contain around 210,000 distinct CDR3 sequences, under 8.5% of them singletons. Study-wide points: HLA-C-restricted CMV-specific TCR beta clonotypes were dominant in the ex vivo response.

Input material: PBMCs. This TCR derives from a human donor in good health (CMV status not recorded). Some clones in this sample may be carry-over from other donors' samples.

CDR3 protein: CASSPLDRAGQPQHF. For the CDR3, the DNA is TGTGCCAGCAGTCCCCTGGACAGGGCTGGCCAGCCCCAGCATTTT. V is TRBV28 and J is TRBJ1-5, with 8 bases aligning to TRBD1. Trimming at V came to 5 bases and at J to 7 bases, leaving 10 bases not matched to a gene. Germline V gives CDR1 MDHEN, CDR2 SYDVKM. This CDR3 has 15 residues. Variable domain in full (rest from reference TRBV28 and TRBJ1-5): DVKVTQSSRYLVKRTGEKVFLECVQDMDHENMFWYRQDPGLGLRLIYFSYDVKMKEKGDIPEGYSVSREKKERFSLILESASTNQTSMYLCASSPLDRAGQPQHFGDGTRLSIL.